Here is one T cell receptor (beta chain) with its context. The antigen is undetermined. This entry comes from a study of cytotoxic CD8 clonotypes in ibrutinib-treated CLL. Trimming took 5 bases from V and 3 from J, leaving 8 bases between them. The CDR3 length is 12 residues. The germline V gene encodes CDR1 SGHAT and CDR2 FQNNGV. General study results and limits: The study found public clonotypes uncommon, contracting or stable on treatment.

TCRdb keeps only in-frame clones here, not all; method: immunoSEQ multiplex PCR. The data show about 11,000 clones, 79% seen once. The sample was PBMCs, taken at disease progression, from a patient treated with ibrutinib. The receptor was derived from a human donor with chronic lymphocytic leukemia. This rearrangement joins TRBV11-2 to TRBJ2-7; no reliable D call. CDR3 sequence reads: CASSPPGYEQYF. DNA for the CDR3: TGTGCCAGCAGCCCCCCCGGCTACGAGCAGTACTTC. The full variable domain, in which reference TRBV11-2 and TRBJ2-7 provide the parts outside the CDR3, is EAGVAQSPRYKIIEKRQSVAFWCNPISGHATLYWYQQILGQGPKLLIQFQNNGVVDDSQLPKDRFSAERLKGVDSTLKIQPAKLEDSAVYLCASSPPGYEQYFGPGTRLTVT.